A single sample gave rise to the 27 T cell receptor beta chains below, sequenced in a study of vaccination effects on CD4 cells after COVID-19. Ahead of sequencing, the ViraFEST assay grew antigen-specific CD4+ T cells using viral peptide pools. Researchers isolated CD4+ T cells once approximately ten days of culture had elapsed. The study found no prior SARS-CoV-2 infection in the vaccine recipients, who tested negative for nucleocapsid antibodies. Measured with immunoSEQ multiplex PCR; TCRdb has only the in-frame clones, and not every one. The sample contains about 41,000 clones, approximately 80% of which appear only once. Their antigens are not known. Material: CD4+ T cells from PBMCs cultured with HCoV-NL63 spike peptides, obtained before COVID-19 vaccination. The source of these receptors is a human donor who received a COVID-19 vaccine.

The DNA for the CDR3 is TGTGCCAGCAGCGTAGTTCCTCAGGGCTGGCAGCCCCAGCATTTT. Protein sequence: CASSVVPQGWQPQHF. V gene TRBV9 combines with J gene TRBJ1-5, with D tentatively TRBD1 (5 bases). CDR1 is SGDLS and CDR2 is YYNGEE in the germline V gene. V was cut by 0 bases and J by 7 bases, with 14 bases left in between. This CDR3 has 15 residues.

The chain couples TRBV6-1 to TRBJ2-3; no clear D. CDR3 length: 15 amino acids. V gave up 3 bases and J gave up 2 bases, with 12 bases separating them. Germline CDR1 MNHNS, CDR2 SASEGT. The CDR3 DNA follows: TGTGCCAGCAGTGATGTGGGCTACAACACAGATACGCAGTATTTT. It specifies CASSDVGYNTDTQYF.

The chain recombines TRBV5-1 with TRBJ2-7; 9 bases line up with TRBD1. There are 15 residues in the CDR3. The germline CDR1 and CDR2 sequences are SGHRS and YFSETQ. With V trimmed by 4 bases and J by 3 bases, 8 bases remained unmatched. The CDR3 nucleotides read TGCGCCAGCAGCATTACGGCGGGACAGGGCTACGAGCAGTACGTC. This encodes CASSITAGQGYEQYV.

The rearrangement links TRBV10-1 to TRBJ1-3; perhaps TRBD1 as D (6 bases). CDR3 length: 17 amino acids. V was shortened by 0 bases and J by 1 base, with 13 bases between the two germline ends. The germline V gene has CDR1 WNHNN and CDR2 SYGVQD (reference sequence). The CDR3, as DNA: TGCGCCAGCAGTGAGTCGCCGGGGACACCTTCTGGAAACACCATATATTTT. It specifies CASSESPGTPSGNTIYF.

The CDR3 region is CSADRIYGYTF. The CDR3 DNA sequence: TGCAGTGCTGACAGGATCTATGGCTACACCTTC. The chain combines TRBV20-1 with TRBJ1-2; D perhaps matches TRBD1 (6 bases). This CDR3 is 11 amino acids long. Between the trimmed V and J ends, which lost 5 bases and 4 bases, there was a span of 8 bases. Germline V gene data show CDR1 as DFQATT and CDR2 as SNEGSKA (reference sequence).

This chain connects TRBV2 to TRBJ2-5, with TRBD2 matching 11 bases. V lost 7 bases and J lost 5; bases outside the gene matches: 9. CDR1 is SNHLY and CDR2 is FYNNEI in the germline V gene. The CDR3 is made up of 15 amino acids. The CDR3 sequence: CASKRLAGPGETQYF. As DNA, the CDR3 is TGTGCCAGCAAGAGACTAGCGGGGCCGGGGGAGACCCAGTACTTC.

This sequence joins TRBV18 and TRBJ1-6; 9 bases are shared with TRBD1. The CDR3 is 16 amino acids. J was trimmed by 7 bases and V by 2 bases; bases with no gene match: 6. CDR1 is KGHSH and CDR2 is LQKENI in the germline V gene. The CDR3 DNA sequence: TGTGCCAGCTCACCATACCGGGACAGGGCGAATTCACCCCTCCACTTT. Encoded protein: CASSPYRDRANSPLHF.

The gene calls are TRBV2 and TRBJ1-6, with a possible D match to TRBD1 (6 bases). The length of the CDR3 is 17 residues. V lost 1 base to trimming and J lost 4 bases, with 14 bases between them. Germline CDR1 and CDR2: SNHLY and FYNNEI. The CDR3 loop is CASSEEGGVEYNSPLHF. Here the CDR3 DNA reads TGTGCCAGCAGTGAAGAGGGGGGGGTAGAGTATAATTCACCCCTCCACTTT.

This chain's CDR3 is CASSFSPQGENIQYF. The CDR3 DNA follows: TGCGCCAGCAGCTTCTCACCCCAGGGGGAAAACATTCAGTACTTC. The chain has TRBV5-1 and TRBJ2-4; TRBD1 aligns across 7 bases. Germline V lookup: CDR1 SGHRS, CDR2 YFSETQ. The CDR3 consists of 15 residues. V shed 2 bases, J shed 5 bases, and the junction held 7 bases outside the gene matches.

V usage is TRBV7-2 and J usage is TRBJ1-6; D uncertain. Trimming stripped 3 bases from V and 3 bases from J, with 6 bases between. Germline V lookup: CDR1 SGHTA, CDR2 FQGNSA. CDR3 length: 14 residues. The CDR3 DNA reads as TGTGCCAGCAGCTTCTACAGCTATAATTCACCCCTCCACTTT. Protein product: CASSFYSYNSPLHF.

The sample holds one count of this clone. The chain carries TRBV29-1 and TRBJ2-3; 9 bases line up with TRBD1. The V segment lost 4 bases and the J segment 11 bases; nucleotides outside the gene matches: 13. Germline CDR1 and CDR2: SQVTM and ANQGSEA. CDR3 length: 14 residues. CDR3 DNA: TGCAGCGTTGGATCCCCGGGACAGGGCCAACTGCAGTATTTT. Translation: CSVGSPGQGQLQYF.

The genes are TRBV5-1 and TRBJ2-2; D is possibly TRBD1 (6 bases). The germline V gene encodes CDR1 SGHRS and CDR2 YFSETQ. The germline V and J ends were trimmed by 6 bases and 0 bases, with 12 bases remaining between them. The CDR3 sequence is 15 residues long. As DNA, the CDR3 is TGCGCCAGCACAAGGACAGCCTCGAACACCGGGGAGCTGTTTTTT. Its protein is CASTRTASNTGELFF.

V usage is TRBV9 and J usage is TRBJ2-1; possibly TRBD1 or TRBD2 for D (5 bases each). From germline, CDR1 is SGDLS and CDR2 YYNGEE. V was pared by 3 bases and J by 4 bases, with 14 bases between. The CDR3 runs to 15 residues. In DNA form, the CDR3 reads TGTGCCAGCAGCGCCACCGGGACGGAATACAATGAGCAGTTCTTC. This gives the protein CASSATGTEYNEQFF.

The chain links TRBV29-1 to TRBJ1-3; D is possibly TRBD1 (5 bases). V lost 4 bases and J lost 2, with 9 bases in between. From germline, CDR1 is SQVTM and CDR2 ANQGSEA. The CDR3 contains 13 residues. The CDR3 sequence: CSVAGGAGNTIYF. CDR3 nucleotides: TGCAGCGTTGCTGGAGGGGCTGGAAACACCATATATTTT.

Notes on this clone: Distinct nucleotide sequences in the sample also encode this CDR3. V usage is TRBV5-1 and J usage is TRBJ1-4; tentative D call: TRBD1 (6 bases). This CDR3 region has 13 residues. V shed 0 bases and J shed 8 bases, with 8 bases lying between them. Looked up from germline, CDR1 is SGHRS and CDR2 is YFSETQ. This CDR3 is CASSLGRGEKLFF. Here the CDR3 DNA reads TGCGCCAGCAGCTTGGGCAGGGGAGAAAAACTGTTTTTT.

The V call is TRBV28, the J call TRBJ2-7, with 10 bases lining up with TRBD1. There are 16 residues in the CDR3. Losses at the gene ends were 5 bases for V and 5 bases for J; bases not matched to a gene: 12. Germline CDR1 MDHEN, CDR2 SYDVKM. The CDR3 spells CASSRGQGSPRNEQYV. The CDR3 DNA sequence: TGTGCCAGCAGTCGGGGACAGGGGTCTCCCAGGAACGAGCAGTACGTC.

The chain carries TRBV7-2 and TRBJ2-5; 10 bases line up with TRBD1. The CDR3 extends over 14 amino acids. Germline V gives CDR1 SGHTA, CDR2 FQGNSA. The junction had 6 bases not matched to a gene; V was cut back by 6 bases and J by 5 bases. The CDR3 loop reads CASRPDRGWETQYF. DNA for the CDR3: TGTGCCAGCAGACCGGACAGGGGGTGGGAGACCCAGTACTTC.

The rearrangement uses TRBV2 and TRBJ2-5; possibly TRBD1 or TRBD2 for D (6 bases each). The V end lost 4 bases, the J end lost 5 bases, and 17 bases lay between the germline ends. The germline V gene encodes CDR1 SNHLY and CDR2 FYNNEI. The CDR3 length is 15 residues. The CDR3 protein is CASSVGGPGSETQYF. As DNA, the CDR3 is TGTGCCAGCAGTGTTGGGGGGCCAGGATCGGAGACCCAGTACTTC.

This sequence joins TRBV6-5 and TRBJ1-1; 10 bases line up with TRBD1. The CDR3 length is 14 residues. CDR1 and CDR2 (germline): MNHEY, SVGAGI. The V segment lost 6 bases and the J segment 4 bases; nucleotides outside the gene matches: 5. The CDR3 coding sequence is TGTGCCAGCAGGTCCGGGACAGGGGCCACTGAAGCTTTCTTT. Its protein product is CASRSGTGATEAFF.

The V and J genes are TRBV6-5 and TRBJ2-7, with D perhaps TRBD1 (6 bases). The length of the CDR3 is 14 residues. V was shortened by 6 bases and J by 0 bases, with 12 bases between the two germline ends. Germline V gene sequence: CDR1 MNHEY, CDR2 SVGAGI. In nucleotides, the CDR3 is TGTGCCAGCAGGAGGACAGAACCCTCCTACGAGCAGTACGTC. Protein sequence: CASRRTEPSYEQYV.

The chain recombines TRBV18 with TRBJ1-1; possibly TRBD1 for D (5 bases). Germline CDR1 reads KGHSH; CDR2 reads LQKENI. This CDR3 has 14 residues. The germline V and J ends were trimmed by 2 bases and 5 bases, with 12 bases remaining between them. CDR3 region: CASSPFVSGTEAFF. The CDR3 DNA is TGTGCCAGCTCACCATTTGTTTCAGGGACTGAAGCTTTCTTT.

The rearrangement uses TRBV7-3 and TRBJ1-2; D is unclear. There are 13 residues in the CDR3. V shed 2 bases and J shed 1 base, with 5 bases lying between them. Looked up from germline, CDR1 is SGHTA and CDR2 is FQGTGA. The CDR3 DNA is TGTGCCAGCAGCTTATATCTTAACTATGGCTACACCTTC. Its protein product is CASSLYLNYGYTF. The full variable domain, with the rest looked up from reference TRBV7-3 and TRBJ1-2, is GAGVSQTPSNKVTEKGKYVELRCDPISGHTALYWYRQSLGQGPEFLIYFQGTGAADDSGLPNDRFFAVRPEGSVSTLKIQRTERGDSAVYLCASSLYLNYGYTFGSGTRLTVV.

This clone occurred a few times. The chain's CDR3 is CASSQDGVGQETQYF. The CDR3 coding sequence is TGTGCCAGCAGCCAAGATGGAGTAGGACAAGAGACCCAGTACTTC. The chain couples TRBV3-1 (or the pseudogene TRBV3-2) to TRBJ2-5, with D hard to call. Germline V lookup: CDR1 LGHDT, CDR2 YNNKEL (reference sequence). The CDR3 is 15 amino acids. V lost 0 bases, J lost 2 bases, and 10 bases lay in between.

Written as DNA, the CDR3 is TGTGCCAGCAGCTCACTGACAGGGGGCGTGGGCGAGCAGTACGTC. Protein sequence: CASSSLTGGVGEQYV. The chain joins TRBV11-2 to TRBJ2-7; 10 nucleotides align to TRBD1. The V and J ends lost 4 bases and 6 bases, in that order; junction bases with no gene match: 9. The CDR3 has 15 amino acids. Per germline, CDR1 SGHAT and CDR2 FQNNGV.

V gene TRBV18 combines with J gene TRBJ2-3, with D possibly matching TRBD1 (6 bases). Trimming removed 5 bases at V and 3 bases at J, with 6 bases between. There are 12 residues in the CDR3. CDR1 is KGHSH, CDR2 LQKENI, per germline. CDR3 residues: CASSTGTDTQYF. CDR3 sequence (DNA): TGTGCCAGCTCAACAGGGACAGATACGCAGTATTTT.

This chain connects TRBV2 to TRBJ2-3; TRBD2 is a possible D gene (5 bases). The length of the CDR3 is 14 residues. Trimming took 6 bases from V and 1 from J, leaving 11 bases between them. Looked up from germline, CDR1 is SNHLY and CDR2 is FYNNEI. The CDR3 here is CASRLTGGTDTQYF. CDR3 in DNA: TGTGCCAGCAGACTCACCGGGGGCACAGATACGCAGTATTTT.

This clone occurred a few times. This chain connects TRBV12-5 to TRBJ2-7, with 7 nucleotides matching TRBD1. J lost 0 bases, V lost 3 bases, and 5 bases had no gene match. Germline V gene sequence: CDR1 LGHNT, CDR2 FRNRAP. The CDR3 length is 15 residues. CDR3 amino acids: CASGFQGDTSYEQYV. The CDR3 DNA is TGTGCTAGTGGTTTTCAGGGGGACACCTCCTACGAGCAGTACGTC.